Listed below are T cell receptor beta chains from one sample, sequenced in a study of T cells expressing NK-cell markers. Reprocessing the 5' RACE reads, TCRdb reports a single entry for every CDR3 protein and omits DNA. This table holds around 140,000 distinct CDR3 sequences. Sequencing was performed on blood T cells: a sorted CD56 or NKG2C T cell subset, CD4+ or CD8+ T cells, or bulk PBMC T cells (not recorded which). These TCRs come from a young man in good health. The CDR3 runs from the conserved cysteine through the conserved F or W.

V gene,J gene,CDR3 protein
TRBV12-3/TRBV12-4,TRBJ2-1,CASSHGPRIYNEQFF
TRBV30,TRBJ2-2,CAWRIHRVSNTGELFF
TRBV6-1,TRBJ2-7,CASSLAMPGEYLDEQYF
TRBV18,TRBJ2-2,CASSRGLPASPSTGELFF
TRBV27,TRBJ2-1,CASSLSGFRTGRNEQFF
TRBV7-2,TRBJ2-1,CASIPLAGSFNEQFF
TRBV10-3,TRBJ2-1,CAIGGRGTKVGEQFF
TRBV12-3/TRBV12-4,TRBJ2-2,CASSFSPGLAGYTGELFF
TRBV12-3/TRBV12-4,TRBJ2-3,CASSQPGQGTDTQYF
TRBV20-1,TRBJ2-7,CSARALYSGRDSSYEQYF
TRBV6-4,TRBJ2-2,CASSKKADSTIRPGELFF
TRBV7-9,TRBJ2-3,CASSPEAGARTDTQYF
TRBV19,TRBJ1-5,CASRPPEDRGNNQPQHF
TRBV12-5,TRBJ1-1,CASGLQGAYTEAFF
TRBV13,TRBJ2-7,CASSSGTSGKQYF
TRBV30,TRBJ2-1,CAWSSARSNEQFF
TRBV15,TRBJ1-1,CATSMGTTGRTEAFF
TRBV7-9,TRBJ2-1,CASSHGLAGGHEQFF
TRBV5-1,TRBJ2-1,CASSIRLAIDNEQFF
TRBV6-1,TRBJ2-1,CASKTKLAGGPFEQFF
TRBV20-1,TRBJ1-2,CSARDYREGGYTF
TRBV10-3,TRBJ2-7,CAISESGQGYEQYF
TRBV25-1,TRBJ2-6,CASSDGLSLGANVLTF
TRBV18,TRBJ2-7,CASSQVATDYEQYF
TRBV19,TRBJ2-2,CASSIDLLRLAENTGELFF
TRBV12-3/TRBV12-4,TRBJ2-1,CASSVPGTGLEQFF
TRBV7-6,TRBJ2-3,CASSLAKAKETDTQYF
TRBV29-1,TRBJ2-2,CSVGKENTGELFF
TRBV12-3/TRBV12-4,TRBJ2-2,CASQQGNTGELFF
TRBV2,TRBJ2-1,CASSEITSGRYDNEQFF
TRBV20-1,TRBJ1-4,CSASATGGESEKLFF
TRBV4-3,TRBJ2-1,CASCHHGTGTGPYNEQFF
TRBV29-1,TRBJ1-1,CSDVGGQEAFF
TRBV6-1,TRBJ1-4,CASSETKDPTLKGLFF
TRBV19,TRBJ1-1,CASSKTGAGSEAFF
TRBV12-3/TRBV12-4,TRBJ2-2,CASSNRPDRGGTGELFF
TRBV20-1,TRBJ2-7,CSAPGETLPYEQYF
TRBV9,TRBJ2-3,CASSGYGTSDTDTQYF
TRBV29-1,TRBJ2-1,CSVEVSWGVPAGDPNEQFF
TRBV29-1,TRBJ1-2,CSVVVAGLDYGYTF
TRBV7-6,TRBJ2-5,CASSPRQGEFQETQYF
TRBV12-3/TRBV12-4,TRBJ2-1,CASTPLVNDEQFF
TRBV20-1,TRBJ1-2,CSAYPLSRRGELHGYTF
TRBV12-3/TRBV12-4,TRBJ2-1,CASSLGLAGRNEQFF
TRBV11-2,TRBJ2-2,CASSLDRVELFF
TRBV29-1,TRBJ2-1,CSVEAGPNEQFF
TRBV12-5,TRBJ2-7,CASGTGHPYEQYF
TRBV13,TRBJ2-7,CASSSIAGGSYEQYF
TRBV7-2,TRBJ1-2,CASSLVGTELYGYTF
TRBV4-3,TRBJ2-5,CASSYRGQEAETQYF
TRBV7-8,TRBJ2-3,CASSLFGGSTPDTQYF
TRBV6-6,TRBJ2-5,CASRTDTEETQYF
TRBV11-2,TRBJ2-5,CASQQGGYGRETQYF
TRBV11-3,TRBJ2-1,CASRERDSQRQFF
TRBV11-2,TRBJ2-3,CASSYLTGDTQYF
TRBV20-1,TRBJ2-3,CSAREIRPTDTQYF
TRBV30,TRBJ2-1,CAWAGGQGNEQFF
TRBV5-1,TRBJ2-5,CASSLATAGVQETQYF